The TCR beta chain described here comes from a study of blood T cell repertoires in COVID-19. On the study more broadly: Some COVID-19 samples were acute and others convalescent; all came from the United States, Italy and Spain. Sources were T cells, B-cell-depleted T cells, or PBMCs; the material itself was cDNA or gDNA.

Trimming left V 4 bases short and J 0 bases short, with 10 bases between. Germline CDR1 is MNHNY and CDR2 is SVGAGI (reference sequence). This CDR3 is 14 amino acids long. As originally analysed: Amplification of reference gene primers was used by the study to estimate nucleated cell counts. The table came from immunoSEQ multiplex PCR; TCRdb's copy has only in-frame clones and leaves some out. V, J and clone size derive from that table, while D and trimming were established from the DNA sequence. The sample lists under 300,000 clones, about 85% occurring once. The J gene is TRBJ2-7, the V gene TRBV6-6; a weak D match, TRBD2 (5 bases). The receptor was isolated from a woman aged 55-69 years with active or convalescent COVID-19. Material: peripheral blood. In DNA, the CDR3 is TGTGCCAGCAGTTCCGGGGTCCACTCCTACGAGCAGTACTTC. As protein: CASSSGVHSYEQYF.